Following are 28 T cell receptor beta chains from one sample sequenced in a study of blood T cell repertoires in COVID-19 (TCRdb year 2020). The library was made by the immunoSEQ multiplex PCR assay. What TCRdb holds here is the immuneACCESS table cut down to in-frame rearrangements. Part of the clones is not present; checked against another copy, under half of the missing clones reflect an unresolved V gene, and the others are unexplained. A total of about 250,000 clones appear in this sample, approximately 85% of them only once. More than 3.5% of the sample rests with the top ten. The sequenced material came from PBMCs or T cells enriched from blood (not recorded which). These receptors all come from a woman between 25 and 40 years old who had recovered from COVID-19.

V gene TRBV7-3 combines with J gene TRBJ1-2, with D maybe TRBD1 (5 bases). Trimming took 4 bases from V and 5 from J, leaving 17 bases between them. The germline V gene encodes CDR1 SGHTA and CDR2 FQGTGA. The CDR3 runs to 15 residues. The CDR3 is CASSSPSDSLYGYTF. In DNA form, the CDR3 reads TGTGCCAGCAGCTCCCCCTCTGACAGCTTGTATGGCTACACCTTC.

CDR3 residues: CASSEGGNTGELFF. The DNA of the CDR3 is TGTGCCAGCAGTGAGGGGGGGAACACCGGGGAGCTGTTTTTT. The chain links TRBV2 to TRBJ2-2; D is perhaps TRBD2 (6 bases). Trimming removed 3 bases at V and 1 base at J, with 6 bases between. From germline, CDR1 is SNHLY and CDR2 FYNNEI. CDR3 length: 14 amino acids.

In DNA form, the CDR3 reads TGCGCCAGCAGCGAAAAGACTAGCGGGGGGCCTACGAACACCGGGGAGCTGTTTTTT. Encoded protein: CASSEKTSGGPTNTGELFF. The chain uses TRBV5-1 and TRBJ2-2; 13 nucleotides line up with TRBD2. Germline V gene sequence: CDR1 SGHRS, CDR2 YFSETQ. The CDR3 spans 19 residues. V was clipped by 4 bases and J by 0 bases; unmatched bases: 9. Filled out from reference TRBV5-1 and TRBJ2-2, the complete variable domain reads KAGVTQTPRYLIKTRGQQVTLSCSPISGHRSVSWYQQTPGQGLQFLFEYFSETQRNKGNFPGRFSGRQFSNSRSEMNVSTLELGDSALYLCASSEKTSGGPTNTGELFFGEGSRLTVL.

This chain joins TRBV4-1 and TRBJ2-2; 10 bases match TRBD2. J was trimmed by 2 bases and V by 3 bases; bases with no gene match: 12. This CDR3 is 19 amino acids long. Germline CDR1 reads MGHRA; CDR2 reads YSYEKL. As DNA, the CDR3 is TGCGCCAGCAGCCAGCCACTAGCGGGAACCCGACCTAACACCGGGGAGCTGTTTTTT. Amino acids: CASSQPLAGTRPNTGELFF.

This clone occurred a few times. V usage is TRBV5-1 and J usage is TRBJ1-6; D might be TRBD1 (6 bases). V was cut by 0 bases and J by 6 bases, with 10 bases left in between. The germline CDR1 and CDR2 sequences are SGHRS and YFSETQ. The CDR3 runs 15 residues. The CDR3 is CASSLAARGNSPLHF. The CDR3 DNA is TGCGCCAGCAGCTTGGCTGCCAGGGGTAATTCACCCCTCCACTTT. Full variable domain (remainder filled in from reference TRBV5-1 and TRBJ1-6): KAGVTQTPRYLIKTRGQQVTLSCSPISGHRSVSWYQQTPGQGLQFLFEYFSETQRNKGNFPGRFSGRQFSNSRSEMNVSTLELGDSALYLCASSLAARGNSPLHFGNGTRLTVT.

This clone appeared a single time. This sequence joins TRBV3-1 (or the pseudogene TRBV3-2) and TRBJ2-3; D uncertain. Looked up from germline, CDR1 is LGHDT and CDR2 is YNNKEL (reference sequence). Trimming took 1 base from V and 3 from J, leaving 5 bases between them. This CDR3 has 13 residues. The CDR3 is CASSQGYTDTQYF. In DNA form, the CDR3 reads TGTGCCAGCAGCCAAGGTTATACAGATACGCAGTATTTT.

CDR3 DNA: TGTGCCAGCTCACCGAGGGACAGGGGGCTTCGGGCTAATGAAAAACTGTTTTTT. The encoded protein is CASSPRDRGLRANEKLFF. The chain recombines TRBV18 with TRBJ1-4, with 12 bases identical to TRBD1. In germline, CDR1 is KGHSH, CDR2 LQKENI. J gave up 3 bases and V 3 bases, and 8 bases lay outside the gene matches. There are 18 residues in the CDR3.

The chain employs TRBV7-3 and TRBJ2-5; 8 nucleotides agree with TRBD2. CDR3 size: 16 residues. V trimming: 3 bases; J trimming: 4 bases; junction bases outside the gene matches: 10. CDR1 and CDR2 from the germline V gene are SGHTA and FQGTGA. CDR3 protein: CASSLGAGGRGETQYF. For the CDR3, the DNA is TGTGCCAGCAGCTTGGGCGCGGGAGGTAGGGGAGAGACCCAGTACTTC.

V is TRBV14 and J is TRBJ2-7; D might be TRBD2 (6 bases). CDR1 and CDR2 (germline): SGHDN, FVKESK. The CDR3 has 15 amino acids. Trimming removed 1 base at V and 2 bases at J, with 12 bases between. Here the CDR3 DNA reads TGTGCCAGCAGCCAAGGGCTTACGGGAGCCTACGAGCAGTACTTC. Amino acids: CASSQGLTGAYEQYF.

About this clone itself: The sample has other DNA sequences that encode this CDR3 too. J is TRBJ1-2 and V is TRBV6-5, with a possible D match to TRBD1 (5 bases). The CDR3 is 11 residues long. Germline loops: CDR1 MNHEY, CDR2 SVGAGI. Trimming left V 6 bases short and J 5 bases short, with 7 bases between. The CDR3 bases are TGTGCCAGCAGCCCAGGGTATGGCTACACCTTC. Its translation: CASSPGYGYTF.

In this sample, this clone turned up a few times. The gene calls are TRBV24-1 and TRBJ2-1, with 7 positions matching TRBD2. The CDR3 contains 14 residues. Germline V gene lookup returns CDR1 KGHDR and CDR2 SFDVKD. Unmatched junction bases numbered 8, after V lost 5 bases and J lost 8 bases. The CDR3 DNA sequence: TGTGCCACCAGTGCCCGGCGGGAGAACTATGAGCAGTTCTTC. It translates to CATSARRENYEQFF.

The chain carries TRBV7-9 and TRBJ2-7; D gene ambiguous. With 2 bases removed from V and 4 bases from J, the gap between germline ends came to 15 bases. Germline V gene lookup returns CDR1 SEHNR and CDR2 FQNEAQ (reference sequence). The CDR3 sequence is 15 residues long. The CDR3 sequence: CASSLIYGRFYEQYF. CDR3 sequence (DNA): TGTGCCAGCAGCTTAATCTATGGCAGGTTTTACGAGCAGTACTTC.

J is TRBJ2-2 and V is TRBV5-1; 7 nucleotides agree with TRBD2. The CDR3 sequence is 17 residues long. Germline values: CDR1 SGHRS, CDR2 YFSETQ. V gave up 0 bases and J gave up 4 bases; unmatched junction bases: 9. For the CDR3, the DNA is TGCGCCAGCAGCTTGGACGGGGCGGGAGTAGGCACCGGGGAGCTGTTTTTT. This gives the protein CASSLDGAGVGTGELFF.

The CDR3 sequence is CASSISAENIQYF. The CDR3 nucleotides are TGTGCCAGTAGTATAAGCGCTGAAAACATTCAGTACTTC. The rearrangement joins TRBV19 to TRBJ2-4, with D uncertain. This CDR3 region has 13 residues. Germline lookup yields CDR1 LNHDA and CDR2 SQIVND (reference sequence). Trimming removed 2 bases at V and 5 bases at J, with 7 bases between.

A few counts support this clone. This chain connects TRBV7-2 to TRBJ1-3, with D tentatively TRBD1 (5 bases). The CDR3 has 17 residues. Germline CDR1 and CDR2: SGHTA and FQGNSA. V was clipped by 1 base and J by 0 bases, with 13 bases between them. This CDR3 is CASSLDPEGNSGNTIYF. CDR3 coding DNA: TGTGCCAGCAGCTTAGATCCGGAGGGGAACTCTGGAAACACCATATATTTT.

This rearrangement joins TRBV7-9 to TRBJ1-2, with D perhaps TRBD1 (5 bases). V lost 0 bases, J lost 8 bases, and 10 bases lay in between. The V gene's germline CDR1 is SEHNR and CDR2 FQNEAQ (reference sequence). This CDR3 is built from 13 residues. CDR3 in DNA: TGTGCCAGCAGCTTAGCAGGGGATATGGGCTACACCTTC. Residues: CASSLAGDMGYTF.

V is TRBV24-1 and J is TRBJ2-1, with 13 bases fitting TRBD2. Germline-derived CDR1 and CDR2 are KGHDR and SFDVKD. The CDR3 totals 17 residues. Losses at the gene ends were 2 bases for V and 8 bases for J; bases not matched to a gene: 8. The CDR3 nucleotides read TGTGCCACCAGTGATTCTCTAGGGACTAGCGGGGCCGATGAGCAGTTCTTC. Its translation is CATSDSLGTSGADEQFF.

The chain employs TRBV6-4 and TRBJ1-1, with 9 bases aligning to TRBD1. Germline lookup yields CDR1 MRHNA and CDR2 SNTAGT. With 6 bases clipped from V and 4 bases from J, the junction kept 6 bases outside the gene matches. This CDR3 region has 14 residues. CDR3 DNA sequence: TGTGCCAGCAGGGAGACAGGGGGGACCACTGAAGCTTTCTTT. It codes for CASRETGGTTEAFF.

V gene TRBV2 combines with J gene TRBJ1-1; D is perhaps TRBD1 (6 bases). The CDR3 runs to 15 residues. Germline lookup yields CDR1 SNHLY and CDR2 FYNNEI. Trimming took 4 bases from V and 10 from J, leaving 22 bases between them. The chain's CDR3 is CASSVDAGVGVAAFF. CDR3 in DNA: TGTGCCAGCAGTGTCGACGCAGGGGTGGGTGTAGCAGCTTTCTTT.

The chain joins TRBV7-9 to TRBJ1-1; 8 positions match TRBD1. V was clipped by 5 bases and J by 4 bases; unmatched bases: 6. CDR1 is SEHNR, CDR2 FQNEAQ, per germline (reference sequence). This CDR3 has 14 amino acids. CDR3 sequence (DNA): TGTGCCAGCAGCCCCCCCACAGGGGGCACTGAAGCTTTCTTT. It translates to CASSPPTGGTEAFF.

The CDR3 nucleotides are TGTGCCAGCAGCTACCCGACTAGCGGGGGTGACAATGAGCAGTTCTTC. Amino acid sequence: CASSYPTSGGDNEQFF. The rearrangement joins TRBV7-9 to TRBJ2-1, with 12 bases fitting TRBD2. The CDR3 contains 16 residues. CDR1 is SEHNR and CDR2 is FQNEAQ in the germline V gene (reference sequence). Trimming at V came to 4 bases and at J to 5 bases, leaving 6 bases not matched to a gene.

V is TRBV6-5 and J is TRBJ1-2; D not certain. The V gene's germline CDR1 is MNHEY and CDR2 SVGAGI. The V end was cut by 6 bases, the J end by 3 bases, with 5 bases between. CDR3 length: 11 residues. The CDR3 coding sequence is TGTGCCAGCAGATCGGACTATGGCTACACCTTC. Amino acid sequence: CASRSDYGYTF.

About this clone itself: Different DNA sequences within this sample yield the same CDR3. The CDR3 region has the DNA TGTGCCAGCAGTTTTACAGGGGAGGCTTTCTTT. Amino acids: CASSFTGEAFF. The J gene is TRBJ1-1, the V gene TRBV12-3 or TRBV12-4; TRBD1 aligns across 7 bases. J was trimmed by 11 bases and V by 3 bases; bases with no gene match: 3. The CDR3 has 11 residues.

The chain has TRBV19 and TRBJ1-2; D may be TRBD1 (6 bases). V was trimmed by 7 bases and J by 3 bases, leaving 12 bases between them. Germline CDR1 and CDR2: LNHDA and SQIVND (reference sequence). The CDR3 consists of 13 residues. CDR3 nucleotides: TGTGCCAGTACCAGGACAGAGGACTATGGCTACACCTTC. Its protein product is CASTRTEDYGYTF.

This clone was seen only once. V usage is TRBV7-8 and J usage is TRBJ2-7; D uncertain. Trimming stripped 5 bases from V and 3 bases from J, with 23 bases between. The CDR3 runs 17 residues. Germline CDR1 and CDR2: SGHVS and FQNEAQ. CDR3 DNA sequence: TGTGCCAGCAGCCTAGGCATCATCTCAAGTGCCTACTACGAGCAGTACTTC. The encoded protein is CASSLGIISSAYYEQYF. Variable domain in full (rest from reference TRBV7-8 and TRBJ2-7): GAGVSQSPRYKVAKRGQDVALRCDPISGHVSLFWYQQALGQGPEFLTYFQNEAQLDKSGLPSDRFFAERPEGSVSTLKIQRTQQEDSAVYLCASSLGIISSAYYEQYFGPGTRLTVT.

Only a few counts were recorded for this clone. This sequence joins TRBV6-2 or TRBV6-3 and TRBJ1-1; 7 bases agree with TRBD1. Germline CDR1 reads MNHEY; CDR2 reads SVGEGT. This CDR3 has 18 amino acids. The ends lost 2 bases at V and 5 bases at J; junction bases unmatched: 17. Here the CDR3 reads CASSYPPKMRGQWTEAFF. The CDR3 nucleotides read TGTGCCAGCAGTTACCCCCCAAAGATGAGGGGGCAATGGACTGAAGCTTTCTTT.

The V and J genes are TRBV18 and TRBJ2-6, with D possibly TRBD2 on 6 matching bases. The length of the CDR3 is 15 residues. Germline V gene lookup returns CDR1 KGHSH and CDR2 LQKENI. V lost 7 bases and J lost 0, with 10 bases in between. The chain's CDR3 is CASWVGSSGANVLTF. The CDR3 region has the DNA TGTGCCAGCTGGGTCGGGAGCTCTGGGGCCAACGTCCTGACTTTC.

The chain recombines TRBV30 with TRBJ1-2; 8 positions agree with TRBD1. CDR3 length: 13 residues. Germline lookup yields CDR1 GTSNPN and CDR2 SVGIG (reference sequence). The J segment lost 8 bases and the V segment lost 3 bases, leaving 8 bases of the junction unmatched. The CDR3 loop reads CAWSPGQGRGYTF. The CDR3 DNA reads TGTGCCTGGAGCCCTGGACAGGGCCGAGGCTACACCTTC.